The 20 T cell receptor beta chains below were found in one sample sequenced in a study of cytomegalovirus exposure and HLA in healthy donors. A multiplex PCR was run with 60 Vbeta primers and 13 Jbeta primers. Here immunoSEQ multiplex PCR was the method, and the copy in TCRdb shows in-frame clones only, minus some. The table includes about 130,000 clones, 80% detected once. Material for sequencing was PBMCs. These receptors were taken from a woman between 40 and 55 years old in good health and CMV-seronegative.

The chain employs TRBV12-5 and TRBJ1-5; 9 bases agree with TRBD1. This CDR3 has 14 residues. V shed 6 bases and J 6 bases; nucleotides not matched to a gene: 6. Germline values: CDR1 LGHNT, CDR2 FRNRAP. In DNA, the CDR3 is TGTGCTAGTGGGCGGGACAGGGTGACTCAGCCCCAGCATTTT. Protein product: CASGRDRVTQPQHF.

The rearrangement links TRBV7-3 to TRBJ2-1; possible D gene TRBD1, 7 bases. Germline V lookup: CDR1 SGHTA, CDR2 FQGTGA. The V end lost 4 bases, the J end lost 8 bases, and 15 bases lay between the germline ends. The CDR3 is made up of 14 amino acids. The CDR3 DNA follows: TGTGCCAGCAGCTCAGGGGGGAAGACCGATGAGCAGTTCTTC. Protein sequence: CASSSGGKTDEQFF.

CDR3 nucleotide sequence: TGTGCCAGCAGTCTGGACAGGGGGCTTTACGAGCAGTACTTC. Translating it yields CASSLDRGLYEQYF. V gene TRBV27 combines with J gene TRBJ2-7, with 11 nucleotides matching TRBD1. This CDR3 is built from 14 residues. V lost 5 bases to trimming and J lost 4 bases; unmatched junction nucleotides: 4. Looked up from germline, CDR1 is MNHEY and CDR2 is SMNVEV (reference sequence).

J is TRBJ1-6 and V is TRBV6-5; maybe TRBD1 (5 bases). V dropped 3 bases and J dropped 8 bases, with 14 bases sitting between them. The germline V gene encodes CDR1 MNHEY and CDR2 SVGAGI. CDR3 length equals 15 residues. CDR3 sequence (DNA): TGTGCCAGCAGTTATCGGGAGGGGATGGATTCACCCCTCCACTTT. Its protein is CASSYREGMDSPLHF.

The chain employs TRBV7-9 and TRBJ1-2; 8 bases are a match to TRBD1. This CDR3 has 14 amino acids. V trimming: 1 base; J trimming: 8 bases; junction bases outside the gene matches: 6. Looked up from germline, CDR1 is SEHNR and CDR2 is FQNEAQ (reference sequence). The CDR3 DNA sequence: TGTGCCAGCAGCTTAGGCCAGGGGGCTTGGGGCTACACCTTC. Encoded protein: CASSLGQGAWGYTF. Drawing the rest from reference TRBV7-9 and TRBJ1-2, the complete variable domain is DTGVSQNPRHKITKRGQNVTFRCDPISEHNRLYWYRQTLGQGPEFLTYFQNEAQLEKSRLLSDRFSAERPKGSFSTLEIQRTEQGDSAMYLCASSLGQGAWGYTFGSGTRLTVV.

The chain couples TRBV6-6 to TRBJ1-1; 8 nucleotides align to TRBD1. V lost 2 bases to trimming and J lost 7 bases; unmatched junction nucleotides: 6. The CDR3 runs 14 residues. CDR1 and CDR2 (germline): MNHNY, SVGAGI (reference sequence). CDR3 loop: CASSYTSGTGEAFF. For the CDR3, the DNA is TGTGCCAGCAGTTACACCTCCGGGACAGGTGAAGCTTTCTTT.

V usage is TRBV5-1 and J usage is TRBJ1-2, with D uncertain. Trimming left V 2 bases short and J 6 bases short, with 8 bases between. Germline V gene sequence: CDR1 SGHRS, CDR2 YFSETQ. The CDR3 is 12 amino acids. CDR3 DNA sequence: TGCGCCAGCAGCTTCGGAGAGGATGGCTACACCTTC. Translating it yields CASSFGEDGYTF.

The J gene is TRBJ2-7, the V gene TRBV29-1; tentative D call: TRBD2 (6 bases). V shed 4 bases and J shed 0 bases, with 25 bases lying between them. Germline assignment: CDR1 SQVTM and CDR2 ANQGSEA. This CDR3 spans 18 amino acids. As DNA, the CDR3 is TGCAGCGTTGGGGGATTGGGTAGCGGAGCCCAGTCCTCCTACGAGCAGTACTTC. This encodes CSVGGLGSGAQSSYEQYF.

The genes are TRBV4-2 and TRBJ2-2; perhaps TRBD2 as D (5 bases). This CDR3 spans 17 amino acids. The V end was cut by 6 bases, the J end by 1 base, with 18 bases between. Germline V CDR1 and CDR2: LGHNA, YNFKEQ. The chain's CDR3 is CASRARSGTQNTGELFF. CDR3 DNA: TGTGCCAGCAGGGCTCGGAGCGGCACCCAGAACACCGGGGAGCTGTTTTTT.

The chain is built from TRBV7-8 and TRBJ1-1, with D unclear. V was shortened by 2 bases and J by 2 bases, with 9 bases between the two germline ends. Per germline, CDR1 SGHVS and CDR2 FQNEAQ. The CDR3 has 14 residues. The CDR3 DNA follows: TGTGCCAGCAGCTTAAGTCCGAGAAACACTGAAGCTTTCTTT. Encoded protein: CASSLSPRNTEAFF. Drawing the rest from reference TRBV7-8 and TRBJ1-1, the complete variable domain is GAGVSQSPRYKVAKRGQDVALRCDPISGHVSLFWYQQALGQGPEFLTYFQNEAQLDKSGLPSDRFFAERPEGSVSTLKIQRTQQEDSAVYLCASSLSPRNTEAFFGQGTRLTVV.

DNA for the CDR3: TGTGCCAGCAGCTTAGTTAGCCACACCTCGGATGAGCAGTTCTTC. This codes for CASSLVSHTSDEQFF. This chain uses TRBV7-2 with TRBJ2-1; no reliable D call. V shed 1 base and J shed 8 bases, with 15 bases lying between them. The CDR3 has 15 amino acids. CDR1 SGHTA and CDR2 FQGNSA come from the germline V gene.

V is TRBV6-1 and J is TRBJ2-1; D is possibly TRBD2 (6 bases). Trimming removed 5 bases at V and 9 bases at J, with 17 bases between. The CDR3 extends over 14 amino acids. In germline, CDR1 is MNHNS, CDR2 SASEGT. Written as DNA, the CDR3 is TGTGCCAGCAGTCCCCGGAGGGCCGCGGGTGAGCAGTTCTTC. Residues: CASSPRRAAGEQFF.

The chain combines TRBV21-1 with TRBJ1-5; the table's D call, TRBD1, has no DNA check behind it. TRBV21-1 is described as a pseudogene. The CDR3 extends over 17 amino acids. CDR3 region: CASTSGQGHFRYQPQHF. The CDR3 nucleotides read TGTGCCAGCACCTCGGGACAGGGCCATTTTCGCTATCAGCCCCAGCATTTT.

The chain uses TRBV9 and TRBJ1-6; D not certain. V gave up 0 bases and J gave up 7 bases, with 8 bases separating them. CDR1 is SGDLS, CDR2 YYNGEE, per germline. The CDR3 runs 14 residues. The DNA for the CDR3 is TGTGCCAGCAGCGTAGAAACAGAAAATTCACCCCTCCACTTT. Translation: CASSVETENSPLHF.

CDR3 DNA: TGCGCCAGCAGCCTCCGGGACAGGGGCAGTAGTGAAAAACTGTTTTTT. Its translation: CASSLRDRGSSEKLFF. The chain recombines TRBV5-1 with TRBJ1-4; 10 nucleotides align to TRBD1. Germline V gene sequence: CDR1 SGHRS, CDR2 YFSETQ. CDR3 size: 16 residues. Unmatched junction bases numbered 10, after V lost 4 bases and J lost 7 bases. Supplemented by reference TRBV5-1 and TRBJ1-4, the full variable domain reads KAGVTQTPRYLIKTRGQQVTLSCSPISGHRSVSWYQQTPGQGLQFLFEYFSETQRNKGNFPGRFSGRQFSNSRSEMNVSTLELGDSALYLCASSLRDRGSSEKLFFGSGTQLSVL.

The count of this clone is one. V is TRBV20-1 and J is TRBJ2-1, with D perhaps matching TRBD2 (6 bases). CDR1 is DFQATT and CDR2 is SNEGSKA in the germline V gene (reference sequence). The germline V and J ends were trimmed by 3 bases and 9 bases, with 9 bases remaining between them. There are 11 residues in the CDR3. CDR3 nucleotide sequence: TGCAGTGCTAGCGGGGAGGTTGAGCAGTTCTTC. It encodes CSASGEVEQFF.

The CDR3 spells CASSLVPSLGGTQYF. CDR3 bases: TGTGCCAGCAGCTTGGTCCCTAGTCTCGGGGGGACGCAGTATTTT. The J gene is TRBJ2-3, the V gene TRBV5-6, with TRBD2 matching 7 bases. V was pared by 0 bases and J by 9 bases, with 10 bases of the junction left unmatched. This CDR3 contains 15 residues. Germline values: CDR1 SGHDT, CDR2 YYEEEE.

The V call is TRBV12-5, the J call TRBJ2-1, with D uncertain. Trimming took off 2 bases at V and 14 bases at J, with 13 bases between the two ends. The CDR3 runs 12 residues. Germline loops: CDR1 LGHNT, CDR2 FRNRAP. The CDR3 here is CASGLSLVTEFF. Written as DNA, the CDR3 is TGTGCTAGTGGTTTGTCCCTTGTAACAGAGTTCTTC.

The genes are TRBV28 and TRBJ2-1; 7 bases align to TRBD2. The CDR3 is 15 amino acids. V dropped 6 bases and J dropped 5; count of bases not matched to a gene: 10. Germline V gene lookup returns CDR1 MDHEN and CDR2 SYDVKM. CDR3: CASSIRREIHNEQFF. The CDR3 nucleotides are TGTGCCAGCAGCATACGGCGGGAGATCCACAATGAGCAGTTCTTC.

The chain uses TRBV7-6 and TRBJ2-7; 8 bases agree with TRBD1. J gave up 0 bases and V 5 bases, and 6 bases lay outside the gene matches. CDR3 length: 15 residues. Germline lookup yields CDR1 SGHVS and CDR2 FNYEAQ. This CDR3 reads CASSPDRGFSYEQYF. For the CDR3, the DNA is TGTGCCAGCAGCCCCGACAGGGGATTCTCCTACGAGCAGTACTTC.